This T cell receptor (beta chain) was sequenced during a study of T cell changes during pregnancy in multiple sclerosis (dated by TCRdb to about 2019). About the full investigation: Changes in the T cell repertoire over the course of pregnancy were examined in this study in women with multiple sclerosis.

The germline V gene provides CDR1 MGHRA and CDR2 YSYEKL. Measured from the cysteine to the phenylalanine, the CDR3 is 14 residues long. Here the CDR3 DNA is all that survives: 42 bases in frame from base 1. The junction shows trimming of 0 bases on V and 6 bases on J, plus 11 bases between the germline ends. The method was the immunoSEQ multiplex PCR assay. TCRdb limited this immuneACCESS table to in-frame rearrangements with V and J called. A share of clones is missing; checked studies link under half to unresolved V genes, and the rest is unexplained. The sample table contains about 64,000 clones; only one count was recorded for less than 95% of them. The ten largest clones add up to about 2.1% of the sample. Comments on this clone: Its antigen has not been determined. No base qualities exist here, and no much larger clone lies one base off it.

The origin of this receptor is a female donor in good health, enrolled as a control in a pregnancy study. This material consisted of peripheral blood, taken in the second trimester of pregnancy. The rearrangement combines TRBV4-1 with TRBJ1-2; the D region possibly corresponds to TRBD1 (6 bases align). The DNA is as follows: TGCGCCAGCAGCCAAGAGCGACAGGCTCATGGCTACACCTTC. This yields the protein CASSQERQAHGYTF.